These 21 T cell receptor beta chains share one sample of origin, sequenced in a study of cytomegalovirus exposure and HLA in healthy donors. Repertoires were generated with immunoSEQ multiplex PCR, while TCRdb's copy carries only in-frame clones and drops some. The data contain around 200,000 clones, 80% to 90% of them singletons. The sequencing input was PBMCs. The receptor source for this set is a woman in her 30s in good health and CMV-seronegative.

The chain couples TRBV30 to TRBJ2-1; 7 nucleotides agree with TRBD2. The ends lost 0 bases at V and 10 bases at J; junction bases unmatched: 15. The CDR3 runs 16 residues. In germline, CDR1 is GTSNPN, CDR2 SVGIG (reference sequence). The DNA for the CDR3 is TGTGCCTGGAGTGTAGGGACTACTATAGTCCTTCGGGAGCAGTTCTTC. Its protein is CAWSVGTTIVLREQFF.

The CDR3 DNA sequence: TGTGCCAGCAGCCCCGGCCCTAGCGGGATTAGTTACGAGCAGTACTTC. It yields the protein CASSPGPSGISYEQYF. This chain links TRBV7-7 with TRBJ2-7; 9 nucleotides line up with TRBD2. This CDR3 region has 16 residues. Germline V gene sequence: CDR1 SSHAT, CDR2 FNYEAQ (reference sequence). V lost 5 bases to trimming and J lost 4 bases; unmatched junction nucleotides: 12.

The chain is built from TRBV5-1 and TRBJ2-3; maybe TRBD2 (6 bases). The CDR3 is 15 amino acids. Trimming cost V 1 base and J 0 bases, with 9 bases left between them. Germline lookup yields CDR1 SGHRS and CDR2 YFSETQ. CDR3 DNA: TGCGCCAGCAGCTTGACAAGCGGGAGCACAGATACGCAGTATTTT. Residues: CASSLTSGSTDTQYF.

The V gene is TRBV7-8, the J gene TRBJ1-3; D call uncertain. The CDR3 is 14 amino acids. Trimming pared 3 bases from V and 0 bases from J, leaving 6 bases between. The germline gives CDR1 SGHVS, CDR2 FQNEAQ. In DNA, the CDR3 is TGTGCCAGCAGCTTCCCGAGCTCTGGAAACACCATATATTTT. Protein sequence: CASSFPSSGNTIYF.

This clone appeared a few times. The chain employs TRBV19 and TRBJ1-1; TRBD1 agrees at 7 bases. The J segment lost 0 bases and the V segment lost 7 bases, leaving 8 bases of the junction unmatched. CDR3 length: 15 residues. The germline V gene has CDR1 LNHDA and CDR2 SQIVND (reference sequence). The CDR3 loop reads CASIGQAAMNTEAFF. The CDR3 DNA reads TGTGCCAGTATCGGACAGGCGGCAATGAACACTGAAGCTTTCTTT.

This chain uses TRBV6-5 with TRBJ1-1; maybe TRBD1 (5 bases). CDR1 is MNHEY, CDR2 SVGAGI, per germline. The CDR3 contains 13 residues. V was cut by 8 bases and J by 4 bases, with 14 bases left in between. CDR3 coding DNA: TGTGCCAGCGAACTCCCGGGGGGCACTGAAGCTTTCTTT. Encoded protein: CASELPGGTEAFF.

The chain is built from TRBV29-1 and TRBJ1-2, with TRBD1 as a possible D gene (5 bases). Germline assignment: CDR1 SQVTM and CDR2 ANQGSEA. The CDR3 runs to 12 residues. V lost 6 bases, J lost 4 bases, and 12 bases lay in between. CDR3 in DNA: TGCAGCGTCTTAGGGGATAGCTATGGCTACACCTTC. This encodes CSVLGDSYGYTF.

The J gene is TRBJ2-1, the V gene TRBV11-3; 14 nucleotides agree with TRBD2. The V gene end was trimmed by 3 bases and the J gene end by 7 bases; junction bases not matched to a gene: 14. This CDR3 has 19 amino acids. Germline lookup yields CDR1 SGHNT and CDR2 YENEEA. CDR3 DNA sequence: TGTGCCAGCAGCTTCCCGGGACTAGCGGGAGAATGGTGTTCGAATGAGCAGTTCTTC. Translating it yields CASSFPGLAGEWCSNEQFF.

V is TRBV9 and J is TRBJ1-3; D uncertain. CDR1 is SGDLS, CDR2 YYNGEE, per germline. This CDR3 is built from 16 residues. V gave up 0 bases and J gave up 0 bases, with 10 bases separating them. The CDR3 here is CASSVGLLSSGNTIYF. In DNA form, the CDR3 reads TGTGCCAGCAGCGTAGGACTCCTGAGCTCTGGAAACACCATATATTTT.

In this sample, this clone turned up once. The CDR3 DNA follows: TGTGCCAGCAGCGACGACAGGGGGCGGCTTGGCTACACCTTC. It is translated as CASSDDRGRLGYTF. The chain is built from TRBV2 and TRBJ1-2; 10 bases line up with TRBD1. CDR1 and CDR2 (germline): SNHLY, FYNNEI. Germline trimming cut 6 bases from V and 7 bases from J; bases unmatched to any gene: 8. CDR3 length equals 14 residues.

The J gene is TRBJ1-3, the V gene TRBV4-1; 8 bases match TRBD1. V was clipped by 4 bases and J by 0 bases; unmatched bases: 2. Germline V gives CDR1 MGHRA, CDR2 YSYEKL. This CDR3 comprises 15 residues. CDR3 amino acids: CASSRDRYSGNTIYF. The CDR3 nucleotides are TGCGCCAGCAGCCGGGACAGGTACTCTGGAAACACCATATATTTT.

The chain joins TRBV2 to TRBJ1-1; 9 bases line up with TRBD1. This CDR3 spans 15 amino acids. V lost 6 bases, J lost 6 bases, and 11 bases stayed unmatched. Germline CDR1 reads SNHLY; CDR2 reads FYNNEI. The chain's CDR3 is CASRGQGPLVAEAFF. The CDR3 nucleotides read TGTGCCAGCAGGGGACAGGGTCCCCTCGTGGCTGAAGCTTTCTTT.

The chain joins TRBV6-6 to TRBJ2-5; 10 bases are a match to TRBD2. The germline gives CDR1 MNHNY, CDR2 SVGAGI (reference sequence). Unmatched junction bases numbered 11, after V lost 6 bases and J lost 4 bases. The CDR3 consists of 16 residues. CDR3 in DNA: TGTGCCAGCAGAATAACGGCAGCGGGAGGGATAGAGACCCAGTACTTC. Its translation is CASRITAAGGIETQYF.

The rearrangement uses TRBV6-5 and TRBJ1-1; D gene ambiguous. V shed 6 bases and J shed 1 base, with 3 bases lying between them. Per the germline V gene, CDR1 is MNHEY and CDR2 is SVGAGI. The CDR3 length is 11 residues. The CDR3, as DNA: TGTGCCAGCAGGGCGAACACTGAAGCTTTCTTT. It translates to CASRANTEAFF.

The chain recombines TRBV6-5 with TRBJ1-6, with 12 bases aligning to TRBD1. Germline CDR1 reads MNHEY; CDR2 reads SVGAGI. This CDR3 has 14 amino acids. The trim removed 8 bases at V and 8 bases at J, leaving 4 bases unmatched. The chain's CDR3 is CASGTGGNYSPLHF. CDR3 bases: TGTGCCAGCGGGACAGGGGGCAACTATTCACCCCTCCACTTT.

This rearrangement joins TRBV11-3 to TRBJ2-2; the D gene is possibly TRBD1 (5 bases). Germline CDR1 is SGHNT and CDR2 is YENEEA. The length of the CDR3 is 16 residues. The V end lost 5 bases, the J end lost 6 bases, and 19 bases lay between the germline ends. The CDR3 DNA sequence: TGTGCCAGCAGCGGGCCTCTGGCAGGGAAGGCCGGGGAGCTGTTTTTT. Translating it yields CASSGPLAGKAGELFF.

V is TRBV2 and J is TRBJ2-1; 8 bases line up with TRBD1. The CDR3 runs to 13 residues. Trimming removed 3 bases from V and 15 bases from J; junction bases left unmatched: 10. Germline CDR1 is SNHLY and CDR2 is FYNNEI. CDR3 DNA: TGTGCCAGCAGTGAGGCTCCTCAGGGGGCAGGGTTCTTC. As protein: CASSEAPQGAGFF. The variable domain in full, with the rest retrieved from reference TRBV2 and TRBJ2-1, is EPEVTQTPSHQVTQMGQEVILRCVPISNHLYFYWYRQILGQKVEFLVSFYNNEISEKSEIFDDQFSVERPDGSNFTLKIRSTKLEDSAMYFCASSEAPQGAGFFGPGTRLTVL.

The CDR3 bases are TGTGCCAGCAGTCCCCCTGGAGCGGGAACTTCCTACGAGCAGTACTTC. Protein: CASSPPGAGTSYEQYF. The chain couples TRBV6-6 to TRBJ2-7, with TRBD2 matching over 7 bases. Germline-derived CDR1 and CDR2 are MNHNY and SVGAGI (reference sequence). The CDR3 spans 16 residues. The V segment lost 5 bases and the J segment 1 base; nucleotides outside the gene matches: 11.

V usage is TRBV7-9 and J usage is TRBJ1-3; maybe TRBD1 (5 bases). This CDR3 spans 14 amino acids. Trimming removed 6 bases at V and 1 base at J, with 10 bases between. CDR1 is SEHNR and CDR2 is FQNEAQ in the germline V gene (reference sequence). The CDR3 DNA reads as TGTGCCAGCAGTTTCACAGGTTCTGGAAACACCATATATTTT. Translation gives CASSFTGSGNTIYF.

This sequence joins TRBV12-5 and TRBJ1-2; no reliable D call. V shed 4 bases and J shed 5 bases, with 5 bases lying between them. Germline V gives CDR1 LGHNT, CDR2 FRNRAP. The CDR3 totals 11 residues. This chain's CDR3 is CASGSGYGYTF. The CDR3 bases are TGTGCTAGTGGTTCGGGATATGGCTACACCTTC.

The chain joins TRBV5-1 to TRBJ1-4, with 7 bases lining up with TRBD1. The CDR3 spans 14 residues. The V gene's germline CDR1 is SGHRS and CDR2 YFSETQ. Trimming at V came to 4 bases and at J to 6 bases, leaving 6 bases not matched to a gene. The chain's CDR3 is CASSVTGRDEKLFF. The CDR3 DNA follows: TGCGCCAGCAGCGTGACAGGGAGAGATGAAAAACTGTTTTTT.